One and the same sample provided the 8 T cell receptor beta chains below, sequenced in a study of CD8+ T cells in alopecia areata. The treatment here: oral pan-JAK inhibitor, 5-10 mg twice daily. RNA extraction was followed by reverse transcription into cDNA, which acted as the sequencing template. Here immunoSEQ multiplex PCR was the method, and the copy in TCRdb shows in-frame clones only, minus some. Of 200,000 to 250,000 clones in the sample, 64% were seen once. The sequenced sample was CD4+ T cells sorted from blood, obtained at week 4, from a patient treated with tofacitinib. The receptors come from a human donor with alopecia areata.

This clone was observed once. The rearrangement links TRBV5-1 to TRBJ2-1; possibly TRBD1 for D (5 bases). In germline, CDR1 is SGHRS, CDR2 YFSETQ. The germline V and J ends were trimmed by 0 bases and 5 bases, with 9 bases remaining between them. The CDR3 consists of 14 residues. The CDR3 spells CASSLEDSHNEQFF. In DNA, the CDR3 is TGCGCCAGCAGCTTGGAAGACAGCCACAATGAGCAGTTCTTC.

This sequence joins TRBV7-2 and TRBJ1-3; D gene uncertain. The germline V and J ends were trimmed by 0 bases and 0 bases, with 3 bases remaining between them. CDR3 length: 14 residues. CDR1 SGHTA and CDR2 FQGNSA come from the germline V gene. CDR3 nucleotides: TGTGCCAGCAGCTTAGCACACTCTGGAAACACCATATATTTT. Protein: CASSLAHSGNTIYF.

The V and J genes are TRBV5-1 and TRBJ1-2; no clear D gene. V lost 5 bases, J lost 2 bases, and 7 bases lay in between. The CDR3 sequence is 12 residues long. Germline CDR1 and CDR2: SGHRS and YFSETQ. This chain's CDR3 is CASSSGNYGYTF. CDR3 DNA: TGCGCCAGCAGTTCGGGCAACTATGGCTACACCTTC.

The chain is built from TRBV7-9 and TRBJ2-3; TRBD1 or TRBD2 may be the D gene (5 bases each). This CDR3 is built from 14 residues. The germline V and J ends were trimmed by 1 base and 8 bases, with 13 bases remaining between them. Germline-derived CDR1 and CDR2 are SEHNR and FQNEAQ (reference sequence). The CDR3 spells CASSLGVRGLTQYF. As DNA, the CDR3 is TGTGCCAGCAGCTTAGGGGTGAGGGGTCTTACGCAGTATTTT. Together with reference TRBV7-9 and TRBJ2-3, the CDR3 gives the full variable domain: DTGVSQNPRHKITKRGQNVTFRCDPISEHNRLYWYRQTLGQGPEFLTYFQNEAQLEKSRLLSDRFSAERPKGSFSTLEIQRTEQGDSAMYLCASSLGVRGLTQYFGPGTRLTVL.

This sequence joins TRBV13 and TRBJ1-2; 9 nucleotides match TRBD1. The CDR3 totals 17 residues. Unmatched junction bases numbered 13, after V lost 5 bases and J lost 3 bases. Germline V gene sequence: CDR1 PRHDT, CDR2 FYEKMQ (reference sequence). The CDR3 sequence: CASSRAKGTGSDYGYTF. The CDR3, as DNA: TGTGCCAGCAGCCGAGCTAAAGGGACAGGGAGTGACTATGGCTACACCTTC.

The chain carries TRBV30 and TRBJ1-2; tentative D call: TRBD1 (6 bases). The V end was cut by 2 bases, the J end by 8 bases, with 15 bases between. Germline V gene sequence: CDR1 GTSNPN, CDR2 SVGIG (reference sequence). This CDR3 region has 13 residues. The CDR3 DNA is TGTGCCTGGAGTCGGGGGACATGGGAGGGCTACACCTTC. Translated, it gives CAWSRGTWEGYTF.

The chain has TRBV6-5 and TRBJ1-2; TRBD1 matches at 8 bases. With V trimmed by 6 bases and J by 8 bases, 8 bases remained unmatched. The germline V gene has CDR1 MNHEY and CDR2 SVGAGI. This CDR3 comprises 13 residues. The CDR3 here is CASSPTTGDGYTF. CDR3 coding DNA: TGTGCCAGCAGCCCCACGACAGGGGACGGCTACACCTTC.

The rearrangement joins TRBV18 to TRBJ1-1; TRBD1 is a possible D gene (6 bases). Trimming took off 4 bases at V and 5 bases at J, with 23 bases between the two ends. The CDR3 is made up of 17 amino acids. Germline V gene lookup returns CDR1 KGHSH and CDR2 LQKENI. Written as DNA, the CDR3 is TGTGCCAGCTCACTTCGGTCGACGGGACAAGGGGGGACTGAAGCTTTCTTT. Translation gives CASSLRSTGQGGTEAFF.